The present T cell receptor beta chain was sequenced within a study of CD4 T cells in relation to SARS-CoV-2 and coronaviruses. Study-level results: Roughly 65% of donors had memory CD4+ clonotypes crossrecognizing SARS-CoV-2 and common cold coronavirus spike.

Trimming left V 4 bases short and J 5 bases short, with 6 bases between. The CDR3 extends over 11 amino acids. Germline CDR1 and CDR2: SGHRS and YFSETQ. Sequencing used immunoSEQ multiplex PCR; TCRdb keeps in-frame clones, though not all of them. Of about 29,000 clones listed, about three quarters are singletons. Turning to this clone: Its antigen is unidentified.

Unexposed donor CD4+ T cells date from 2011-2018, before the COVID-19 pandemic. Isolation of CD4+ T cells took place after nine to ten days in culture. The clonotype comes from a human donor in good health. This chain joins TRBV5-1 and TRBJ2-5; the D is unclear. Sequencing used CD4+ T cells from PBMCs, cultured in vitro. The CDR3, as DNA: TGCGCCAGCAGCGAGGTGGAGACCCAGTACTTC. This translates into CASSEVETQYF.